These 2 T cell receptor beta chains originate from one sample sequenced in a study of identical twins. Via MiXCR, TCRdb re-called the 5' RACE reads, giving one row per CDR3 protein. This table holds fewer than 800,000 distinct CDR3 sequences, just over 7% found once. This sample was also put to use in a study of yellow fever vaccine responses in identical twins.

The sample was PBMCs. Receptors originate from a woman aged 18-29 years in good health.

The genes are TRBV15 and TRBJ1-2; possibly TRBD1 for D (5 bases). Trimming left V 0 bases short and J 4 bases short, with 12 bases between. The CDR3 extends over 15 amino acids. Germline values: CDR1 LNHNV, CDR2 YYDKDF (reference sequence). CDR3 residues: CATSRDLGGAYGYTF. The CDR3 bases are TGTGCCACCAGCAGAGATCTTGGAGGGGCCTATGGCTACACCTTC.

In its sample, this clonotype was seen many times. V and J are TRBV5-1 and TRBJ1-1; 11 bases line up with TRBD1. In germline, CDR1 is SGHRS, CDR2 YFSETQ. CDR3 length: 16 residues. The V and J ends lost 4 bases and 5 bases, in that order; junction bases with no gene match: 10. CDR3 bases: TGCGCCAGCAGCCTTGGGACAGGGGGACTAAGAACTGAAGCTTTCTTT. This codes for CASSLGTGGLRTEAFF.